Listed below are T cell receptor beta chains from one sample, sequenced in a study of blood T cells in healthy people across ages. TCRdb passed the 5' RACE reads through MiXCR, listing each CDR3 protein once. The sample shows over 700,000 distinct CDR3 sequences, around a quarter of them seen only once. These same records also appear under a second study, on T cells of mothers and their children.

The sequenced sample was blood. Receptor source: a boy younger than 18 in good health. CDR3s include the opening cysteine and the closing phenylalanine or tryptophan. The D gene is left open where the match is weak. Not all rows give a size; the values are once, few, many and, for expanded clones, a class.

clone_size: NA; j_call: TRBJ1-1; d_call: TRBD1; v_call: TRBV6-5; cdr3_nt: TGTGCCAGCAGTTTGGGACAGGGAAAAGTTCACACTGAAGCTTTCTTT; cdr3_aa: CASSLGQGKVHTEAFF
clone_size: few; j_call: TRBJ2-7; d_call: NA; v_call: TRBV6-1; cdr3_nt: TGTGCCAGCAGTCGAGGTGGAGGGAGTGCCAGCTCCTACGAGCAGTACTTC; cdr3_aa: CASSRGGGSASSYEQYF
clone_size: NA; j_call: TRBJ2-7; d_call: TRBD1; v_call: TRBV29-1; cdr3_nt: TGCAGCGTCCACAGGGGTAGCGAGCAGTACTTC; cdr3_aa: CSVHRGSEQYF
clone_size: NA; j_call: TRBJ1-2; d_call: TRBD1; v_call: TRBV10-2; cdr3_nt: TGCGCCAGCAGTGATGCTCGGGAATGGCGTACCCGGGACAGAAGGAATGGCTACACCTTC; cdr3_aa: CASSDAREWRTRDRRNGYTF
clone_size: NA; j_call: TRBJ2-5; d_call: TRBD1; v_call: TRBV6-1; cdr3_nt: TGTGCCAGCACCCAGACCCGGACAGGGTGGCCGGAGACCCAGTACTTC; cdr3_aa: CASTQTRTGWPETQYF
clone_size: few; j_call: TRBJ2-1; d_call: NA; v_call: TRBV13; cdr3_nt: TGTGCCAGCGGGGGTCATGAGCAGTTCTTC; cdr3_aa: CASGGHEQFF
clone_size: NA; j_call: TRBJ2-3; d_call: NA; v_call: TRBV20-1; cdr3_nt: TGCAGTGCTACTTCGCAGGGCTCGGGACGCAGCCCAGATACGCAGTATTTT; cdr3_aa: CSATSQGSGRSPDTQYF
clone_size: few; j_call: TRBJ2-2; d_call: NA; v_call: TRBV7-3; cdr3_nt: TGTGCCAGCAGCGTGGGGGCGGTTGGGACCGGGGAGCTGTTTTTT; cdr3_aa: CASSVGAVGTGELFF
clone_size: NA; j_call: TRBJ2-5; d_call: NA; v_call: TRBV29-1; cdr3_nt: TGCAGCGTTGTCGTGCGGGCGCGAGAGACCCAGTACTTC; cdr3_aa: CSVVVRARETQYF
clone_size: many; j_call: TRBJ2-7; d_call: NA; v_call: TRBV6-5; cdr3_nt: TGTGCCAGCAGTTACAACGGCGCTTCCTACGAGCAGTACTTC; cdr3_aa: CASSYNGASYEQYF
clone_size: few; j_call: TRBJ2-1; d_call: TRBD1; v_call: TRBV7-9; cdr3_nt: TGTGCCAGCAGCTTATTCGGGACAGGCCTACTCTACAATGAGCAGTTCTTC; cdr3_aa: CASSLFGTGLLYNEQFF
clone_size: few; j_call: TRBJ2-7; d_call: NA; v_call: TRBV6-5; cdr3_nt: TGTGCCAGCAGTTACTCGAGTCCAGGGTACTACGAGCAGTACTTC; cdr3_aa: CASSYSSPGYYEQYF
clone_size: few; j_call: TRBJ2-3; d_call: TRBD2; v_call: TRBV7-2; cdr3_nt: TGTGCCAGCAGCTTCCCTCCTAGCGGGGCTAATCCGCAGTATTTT; cdr3_aa: CASSFPPSGANPQYF
clone_size: few; j_call: TRBJ2-4; d_call: TRBD1; v_call: TRBV29-1; cdr3_nt: TGCAGCGTTCGACAGGGGGGGGACATTCAGTACTTC; cdr3_aa: CSVRQGGDIQYF
clone_size: NA; j_call: TRBJ2-3; d_call: TRBD1; v_call: TRBV15; cdr3_nt: TGTGCCACCAGCACCACGGCAGGGGGTAGGACAGATACGCAGTATTTT; cdr3_aa: CATSTTAGGRTDTQYF
clone_size: few; j_call: TRBJ2-1; d_call: NA; v_call: TRBV15; cdr3_nt: TGTGCCACCAGCAGAGAACCAGGGAGTGAGCAGTTCTTC; cdr3_aa: CATSREPGSEQFF
clone_size: NA; j_call: TRBJ2-7; d_call: TRBD1; v_call: TRBV20-1; cdr3_nt: TGCAGTGCTAGATTCCGAGGGGGCGCTTCCTACGAGCAGTACTTC; cdr3_aa: CSARFRGGASYEQYF
clone_size: few; j_call: TRBJ2-1; d_call: TRBD2; v_call: TRBV4-3; cdr3_nt: TGCGCCAGCAGACCAACGGTTGCGGGGGGGATATACAATGAGCAGTTCTTC; cdr3_aa: CASRPTVAGGIYNEQFF
clone_size: NA; j_call: TRBJ2-7; d_call: NA; v_call: TRBV29-1; cdr3_nt: TGCAGCGTTGTGTCGGGACCCAGGGACTCCTACGAGCAGTACTTC; cdr3_aa: CSVVSGPRDSYEQYF
clone_size: NA; j_call: TRBJ2-1; d_call: TRBD2; v_call: TRBV4-3; cdr3_nt: TGCGCCAGCAGCCTTTCGACCGGGACTAGCTCCTACAATGAGCAGTTCTTC; cdr3_aa: CASSLSTGTSSYNEQFF
clone_size: NA; j_call: TRBJ2-5; d_call: NA; v_call: TRBV5-1; cdr3_nt: TGCGCCAGCAGCTTAGCGCAGCTCCAAGAGGCCCAGTACTTC; cdr3_aa: CASSLAQLQEAQYF
clone_size: few; j_call: TRBJ2-5; d_call: NA; v_call: TRBV6-2/TRBV6-3; cdr3_nt: TGTGCCAGCAGCTGGGACTTTCAGACCCAGTACTTC; cdr3_aa: CASSWDFQTQYF
clone_size: NA; j_call: TRBJ2-5; d_call: NA; v_call: TRBV6-2/TRBV6-3; cdr3_nt: TGTGCCAGCAGTTATTTCTACGAACAGTGCTTC; cdr3_aa: CASSYFYEQCF
clone_size: NA; j_call: TRBJ1-2; d_call: NA; v_call: TRBV29-1; cdr3_nt: TGCAGCGCATCGACAGGAGTAACCATTGGCTACACCTTC; cdr3_aa: CSASTGVTIGYTF
clone_size: many; j_call: TRBJ2-1; d_call: NA; v_call: TRBV5-1; cdr3_nt: TGCGCCAGCAGCTTGGCTGACTCCTACAATGAGCAGTTCTTC; cdr3_aa: CASSLADSYNEQFF